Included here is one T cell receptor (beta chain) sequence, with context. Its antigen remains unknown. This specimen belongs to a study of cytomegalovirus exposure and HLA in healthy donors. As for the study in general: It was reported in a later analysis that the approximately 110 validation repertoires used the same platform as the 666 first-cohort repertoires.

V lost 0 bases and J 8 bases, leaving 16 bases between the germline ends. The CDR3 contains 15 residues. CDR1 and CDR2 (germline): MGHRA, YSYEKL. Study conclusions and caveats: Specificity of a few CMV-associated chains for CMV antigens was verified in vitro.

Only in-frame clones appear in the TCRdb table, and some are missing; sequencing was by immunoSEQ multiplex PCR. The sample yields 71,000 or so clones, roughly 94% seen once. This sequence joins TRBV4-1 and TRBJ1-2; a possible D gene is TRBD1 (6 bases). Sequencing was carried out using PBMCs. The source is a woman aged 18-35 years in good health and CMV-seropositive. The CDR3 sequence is CASSQDSTGRLGYTF. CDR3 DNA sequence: TGCGCCAGCAGCCAAGATTCGACAGGCCGATTGGGCTACACCTTC.